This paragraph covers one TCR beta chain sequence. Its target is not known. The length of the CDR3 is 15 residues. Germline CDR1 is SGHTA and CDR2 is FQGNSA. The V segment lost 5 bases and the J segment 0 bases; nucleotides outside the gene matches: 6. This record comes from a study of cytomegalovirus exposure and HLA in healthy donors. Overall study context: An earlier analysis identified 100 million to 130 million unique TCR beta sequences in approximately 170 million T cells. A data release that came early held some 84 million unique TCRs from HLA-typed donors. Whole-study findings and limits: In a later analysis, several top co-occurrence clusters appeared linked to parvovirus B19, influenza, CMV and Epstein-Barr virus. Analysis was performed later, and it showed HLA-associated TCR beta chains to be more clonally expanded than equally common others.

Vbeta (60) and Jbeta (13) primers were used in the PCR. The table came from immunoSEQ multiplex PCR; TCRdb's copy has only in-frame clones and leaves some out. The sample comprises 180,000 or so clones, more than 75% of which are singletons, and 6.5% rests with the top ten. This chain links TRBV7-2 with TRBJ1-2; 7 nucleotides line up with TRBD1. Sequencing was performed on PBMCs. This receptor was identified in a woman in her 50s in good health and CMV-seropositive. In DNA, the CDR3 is TGTGCCAGCAGCCAGGGACAGCAAGCTAACTATGGCTACACCTTC. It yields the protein CASSQGQQANYGYTF.